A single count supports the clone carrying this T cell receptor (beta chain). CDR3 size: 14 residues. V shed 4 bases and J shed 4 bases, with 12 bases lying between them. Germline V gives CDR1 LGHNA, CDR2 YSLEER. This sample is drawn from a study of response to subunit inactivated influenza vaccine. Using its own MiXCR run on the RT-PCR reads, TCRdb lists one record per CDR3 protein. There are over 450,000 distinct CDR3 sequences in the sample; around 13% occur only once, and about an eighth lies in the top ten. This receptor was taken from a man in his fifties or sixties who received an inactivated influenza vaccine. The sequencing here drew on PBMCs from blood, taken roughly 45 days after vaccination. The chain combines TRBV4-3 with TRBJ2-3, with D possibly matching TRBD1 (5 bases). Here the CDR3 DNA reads TGCGCCAGCAGCCCACAGGTCTACGCAGATACGCAGTATTTT. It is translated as CASSPQVYADTQYF.